This TCR beta chain was profiled in a study of blood T cell repertoires in COVID-19. Study in general: COVID-19 samples, acute and convalescent, were from the United States, Italy and Spain. T cells, B-cell-depleted T cells, or PBMCs provided the cDNA or gDNA that served as material.

This clone has a handful of counts. As handled by the study authors: Reference gene primer amplification in the assay estimated nucleated cell counts. The data were produced by immunoSEQ multiplex PCR, yet TCRdb's version contains in-frame clones alone and is incomplete. V, J and clone size derive from that table, while D and trimming were established from the DNA sequence. The data hold about 75,000 clones, with roughly 82% observed a single time. Trimming cost V 5 bases and J 8 bases, with 13 bases left between them. The CDR3 covers 13 residues. Per germline, CDR1 MNHEY and CDR2 SVGEGT. The chain has TRBV6-2 or TRBV6-3 and TRBJ2-1, with a tentative D call TRBD2 (6 bases). Specimen: peripheral blood. The receptor was derived from a woman in her 50s with acute or convalescent COVID-19. The CDR3, as DNA: TGTGCCAGCAGTCCGGACTACTTGCATGAGCAGTTCTTC. It translates to CASSPDYLHEQFF.